The TCR beta chain under discussion was sequenced for a study of T cell repertoires and leukemia-associated antigens (dated by TCRdb to the late 2010s). Describing the broader study: Each sample yielded about 5.1 to 7 million read pairs and about 3 to 5.0 million effective reads, some 16 million effective reads overall. Using in vitro peptide stimulation of healthy T cells, the study sought to determine the antigen recognized by a TCR Vbeta21 clone earlier detected in CML patients. Paper-wide results and their limitations: The antigen specificity and function of the expanded clones were not directly tested and needed further investigation. No significant differences among the four groups were observed in the numbers of Vbeta genes (around 57), Jbeta genes (over twelve), VDJ rearrangements, or unique CDR3s.

As regards this clonotype: The clone's antigen remains unknown. Per-nucleotide qualities are absent, and no much larger clonotype sits a single base away.

Ends trimmed: V by 4 bases, J by 6 bases; bases unmatched to a gene: 4. Counted from cysteine to phenylalanine, this CDR3 has 14 amino acids. The DNA shown is the 42-base CDR3, in frame from base 1. From a lookup of the germline V gene, CDR1 and CDR2 are SQVTM and ANQGSEA. CD3+ T cells were initially rested overnight at over 2 million cells/mL in RPMI 1640 lacking fetal bovine serum. MACS immunomagnetic beads were used, per the manufacturer's instructions, to isolate CD3+ T cells from PBMCs. Total RNA was extracted from the cultured T cells using TRIzol reagent. 5' rapid amplification of cDNA ends (5'RACE) was the method used to amplify TCRbeta libraries from the RNA. Library concentration and integrity were checked with Qubit, an Agilent instrument, and quantitative PCR before sequencing. Sequencing of qualified libraries was performed on Illumina HiSeq or MiSeq by a commercial service provider. The study's processing was this. TCR sequences in each sample were identified with MiXCR version 1.8.2. To qualify, a clone needed a CDR3 longer than four amino acids, an in-frame nucleotide length, and no stop codon. A read counted as effective if the read contained the complete CDR3 structure. RT-PCR with 24 Vbeta primers, GeneScan spectratyping, and Sanger sequencing were used to validate the expanded clones. The public reads were quality trimmed at Q25 with fastp and then assembled into clones with MiXCR by TCRdb, keeping productive beta chains. Records with the same CDR3 protein are collapsed into one entry carrying the most frequent genes and DNA. What appears here as the V and J calls and clone size reflects TCRdb's work, not the paper's. The sample data list 10,000 to 15,000 distinct CDR3 sequences, and 35% to 50% of these were observed just once. The ten largest clones take up 33% of the sample.

Sequencing was carried out using CD3+ T cells sorted from blood and cultured. This TCR derives from a female donor in good health. Recombination joined TRBV29-1 with TRBJ2-1; TRBD2 matches 12 bases in the middle. DNA sequence: TGCAGCGTTGTCCCTAGCGGGAGGGTCAATGAGCAGTTCTTC. Its product reads: CSVVPSGRVNEQFF.